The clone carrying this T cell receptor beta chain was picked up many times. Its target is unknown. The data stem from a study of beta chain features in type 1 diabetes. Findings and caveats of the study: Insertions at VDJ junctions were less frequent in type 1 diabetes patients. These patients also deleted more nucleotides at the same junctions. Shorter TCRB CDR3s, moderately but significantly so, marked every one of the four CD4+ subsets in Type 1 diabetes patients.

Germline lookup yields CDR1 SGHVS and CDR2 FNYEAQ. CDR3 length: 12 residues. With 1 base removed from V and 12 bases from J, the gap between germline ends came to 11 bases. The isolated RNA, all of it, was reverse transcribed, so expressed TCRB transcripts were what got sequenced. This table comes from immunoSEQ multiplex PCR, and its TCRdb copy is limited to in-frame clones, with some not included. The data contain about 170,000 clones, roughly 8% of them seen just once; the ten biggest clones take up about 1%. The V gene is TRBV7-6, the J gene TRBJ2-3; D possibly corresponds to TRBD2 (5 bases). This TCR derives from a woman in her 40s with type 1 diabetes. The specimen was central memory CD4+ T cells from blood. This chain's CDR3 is CASSLEGRAQYF. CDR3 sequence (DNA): TGTGCCAGCAGCTTAGAAGGGCGGGCTCAGTATTTT. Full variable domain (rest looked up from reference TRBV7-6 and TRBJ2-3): GAGVSQSPRYKVTKRGQDVALRCDPISGHVSLYWYRQALGQGPEFLTYFNYEAQQDKSGLPNDRFSAERPEGSISTLTIQRTEQRDSAMYRCASSLEGRAQYFGPGTRLTVL.